The 3 T cell receptor beta chains given below trace back to one sample, sequenced in a study of cytomegalovirus exposure and HLA in healthy donors. The PCR ran on 60 Vbeta and 13 Jbeta primers. Here immunoSEQ multiplex PCR was the method, and the copy in TCRdb shows in-frame clones only, minus some. The data hold under 200,000 clones, with roughly 78% observed a single time. The specimen was PBMCs. These receptors originate from a woman aged 50 to 60 in good health and CMV-seropositive.

This chain links TRBV28 with TRBJ2-7; 10 bases agree with TRBD2. The CDR3 has 13 amino acids. Trimming took 6 bases from V and 4 from J; bases not matched to a gene: 3. Germline-derived CDR1 and CDR2 are MDHEN and SYDVKM. CDR3 bases: TGTGCCAGCAGAGCGGGGGGGCAGTACGAGCAGTACTTC. Its protein is CASRAGGQYEQYF.

The chain is built from TRBV5-1 and TRBJ2-5; 15 nucleotides match TRBD2. Germline CDR1 and CDR2: SGHRS and YFSETQ. Trimming at V came to 2 bases and at J to 2 bases, leaving 7 bases not matched to a gene. The CDR3 length is 18 residues. CDR3 residues: CASSFGTSGGRVQETQYF. For the CDR3, the DNA is TGCGCCAGCAGCTTCGGGACTAGCGGGGGGCGTGTACAAGAGACCCAGTACTTC.

J is TRBJ2-7 and V is TRBV2, with D possibly being TRBD2 (5 bases). Germline V CDR1 and CDR2: SNHLY, FYNNEI. Trimming left V 2 bases short and J 8 bases short, with 16 bases between. This CDR3 spans 14 amino acids. Here the CDR3 DNA reads TGTGCCAGCAGTGAACAAGATCCAGCCGGGAAGCAGTACTTC. It encodes CASSEQDPAGKQYF. Looking up the rest from reference TRBV2 and TRBJ2-7 gives the full variable domain: EPEVTQTPSHQVTQMGQEVILRCVPISNHLYFYWYRQILGQKVEFLVSFYNNEISEKSEIFDDQFSVERPDGSNFTLKIRSTKLEDSAMYFCASSEQDPAGKQYFGPGTRLTVT.